The rows below give T cell receptor beta chains drawn from one sample of a study of blood T cell repertoires in COVID-19. Produced via immunoSEQ multiplex PCR; TCRdb's table is partial and in-frame only. The table has roughly 250,000 clones, under 90% seen once. The sample taken for sequencing was peripheral blood. The receptors were sampled from a woman in her sixties or seventies with active or convalescent COVID-19. CDR3s include the opening cysteine and the closing phenylalanine or tryptophan. D genes are given only for firm matches. For some rows the clone size is stated as once, few or many, or as a class when expanded; others skip it.

CDR3 length	D gene	V gene	J gene	clone size	CDR3 DNA	CDR3 protein
13	NA	TRBV4-2	TRBJ1-2	NA	TGTGCCAGCAGCCAAGACCAGGGCTATGGCTACACCTTC	CASSQDQGYGYTF
16	TRBD1	TRBV27	TRBJ2-6	NA	TGTGCCAGCAGTTGGACAGGAGCCTCTGGGGCCAACGTCCTGACTTTC	CASSWTGASGANVLTF
15	NA	TRBV19	TRBJ1-3	few	TGTGCCAGTAAATATGGACTCTCCTCTGGAAACACCATATATTTT	CASKYGLSSGNTIYF
15	TRBD2	TRBV24-1	TRBJ2-3	NA	TGTGCCACCAGTCCCAGCGGGGGGTATACAGATACGCAGTATTTT	CATSPSGGYTDTQYF
12	NA	TRBV6-5	TRBJ2-3	NA	TGTGCCAGCAGTTACGCTCTAGGTACGCAGTATTTT	CASSYALGTQYF
18	NA	TRBV7-9	TRBJ1-1	many	TGTGCCAGCAGCCCACCTCTCCGGGGTGGGGGCATGAACACTGAAGCTTTCTTT	CASSPPLRGGGMNTEAFF
19	NA	TRBV19	TRBJ1-3	NA	TGTGCCAGTAGTATAGTCGATCAGACAGCCGCCCTCTCTGGAAACACCATATATTTT	CASSIVDQTAALSGNTIYF
14	TRBD1	TRBV10-1	TRBJ2-7	NA	TGCGCCAGCAGTGAGTCTGGGACAGCTAACGAGCAGTACTTC	CASSESGTANEQYF
13	NA	TRBV5-1	TRBJ2-5	NA	TGCGCCAGCAGTCCGGGGGGCGGGGAGACCCAGTACTTC	CASSPGGGETQYF
15	TRBD1	TRBV27	TRBJ2-1	NA	TGTGCCAGCAGTTGGGAGACAGGGACCCACAATGAGCAGTTCTTC	CASSWETGTHNEQFF
12	TRBD1	TRBV12-3/TRBV12-4	TRBJ1-2	few	TGTGCCAGCAGTCCCGGACAGGGTGGCTACACCTTC	CASSPGQGGYTF
15	TRBD1	TRBV30	TRBJ1-4	NA	TGTGCCTGGAGTCCGACAGGGTACCCTAATGAAAAACTGTTTTTT	CAWSPTGYPNEKLFF
17	TRBD2	TRBV5-4	TRBJ2-1	few	TGTGCCAGCAGGGGGAACCTGGGGACTAGGAACGACAATGAGCAGTTCTTC	CASRGNLGTRNDNEQFF
13	NA	TRBV11-2	TRBJ1-2	NA	TGTGCCAGCAGTCAAGGCGGCAGCTATGGCTACACCTTC	CASSQGGSYGYTF
16	TRBD1	TRBV19	TRBJ2-5	many	TGTGCCAGTAACCTAGGGACAGGGGAACCTCAAGAGACCCAGTACTTC	CASNLGTGEPQETQYF
13	NA	TRBV11-2	TRBJ1-2	NA	TGTGCCAGCAGCTTAAGGCAGGGTTATGGCTACACCTTC	CASSLRQGYGYTF
15	NA	TRBV5-6	TRBJ1-4	few	TGTGCCAGCAGCTTGGAGCAGGGTTCGAGGGAAAAACTGTTTTTT	CASSLEQGSREKLFF
13	NA	TRBV12-3/TRBV12-4	TRBJ1-3	NA	TGTGCCAGCAGCGGGGGGGCTGGAAACACCATATATTTT	CASSGGAGNTIYF
16	TRBD1	TRBV7-6	TRBJ1-1	NA	TGTGCCAGCAGCTTAGCCGACAGGGGGGGGAACACTGAAGCTTTCTTT	CASSLADRGGNTEAFF
16	TRBD2	TRBV10-3	TRBJ2-7	many	TGTGCCATCAGTGAATCACTAGCGGGGGCCTCCTACGAGCAGTACTTC	CAISESLAGASYEQYF
15	NA	TRBV19	TRBJ1-1	NA	TGTGCCAGTAGGAGACTTCTGTTGAGGGACACTGAAGCTTTCTTT	CASRRLLLRDTEAFF
15	NA	TRBV16	TRBJ1-2	NA	TGTGCCAGCAGCCAATCGACTTCAGGGTCGGCTGGCTACACCTTC	CASSQSTSGSAGYTF
13	NA	TRBV7-9	TRBJ1-2	NA	TGTGCCAGCAGCTTCGGGCAGGGATGGGGCTACACCTTC	CASSFGQGWGYTF
14	NA	TRBV4-3	TRBJ1-4	NA	TGCGCCAGCAGCCCTCAGGGCGGGAAGGGAAAACTGTTTTTT	CASSPQGGKGKLFF
13	TRBD2	TRBV19	TRBJ2-5	NA	TGTGCCAGTAGTGGGACTAGCCAAGAGACCCAGTACTTC	CASSGTSQETQYF
15	NA	TRBV3-1/TRBV3-2	TRBJ2-1	NA	TGTGCCAGCAGCCAAGAACGAGGAGCGTTGAATGAGCAGTTCTTC	CASSQERGALNEQFF
13	NA	TRBV11-3	TRBJ1-1	NA	TGTGCCAGCAGCTTTGGCCAAAACACTGAAGCTTTCTTT	CASSFGQNTEAFF
14	NA	TRBV24-1	TRBJ1-6	many	TGTGCCACCAGTGATCACGGAGACAGTTCACCCCTCCACTTT	CATSDHGDSSPLHF
13	NA	TRBV2	TRBJ1-6	NA	TGTGCCAGCAGGTTCAGAATGGATTCACCCCTCCACTTT	CASRFRMDSPLHF
13	NA	TRBV5-8	TRBJ2-7	few	TGTGCCAGCAGCAGGGACTCGTTTTACGAGCAGTACTTC	CASSRDSFYEQYF
13	NA	TRBV19	TRBJ1-1	NA	TGTGCCAGTAGTAGCGGGGCGGACACTGAAGCTTTCTTT	CASSSGADTEAFF
17	NA	TRBV9	TRBJ1-1	NA	TGTGCCAGCAGCGCACCGGGACTCACTACCTCGAACACTGAAGCTTTCTTT	CASSAPGLTTSNTEAFF
15	TRBD2	TRBV5-1	TRBJ2-4	NA	TGCGCCAGCAGCCCCCGGACTAGCGGAAAAAACATTCAGTACTTC	CASSPRTSGKNIQYF
15	NA	TRBV6-2/TRBV6-3	TRBJ2-3	once	TGTGCCAGCAGTTACTGGGGGGGCAAAACAGATACGCAGTATTTT	CASSYWGGKTDTQYF
16	TRBD1	TRBV11-1	TRBJ1-2	NA	TGTGCCAGCAGCACCCCCCGACAGGGCGGGACCTATGGCTACACCTTC	CASSTPRQGGTYGYTF
13	TRBD1	TRBV10-3	TRBJ1-5	NA	TGTGCCATCAGTGAGGGGACAGGCAGGCCCCAGCATTTT	CAISEGTGRPQHF
15	TRBD1	TRBV27	TRBJ1-1	NA	TGTGCCAGCAGTCCTCGACAGGGAAAGAGGACTGAAGCTTTCTTT	CASSPRQGKRTEAFF
15	NA	TRBV2	TRBJ1-1	NA	TGTGCCAGCCGGCCTGAACAGGGTAGTTTCACTGAAGCTTTCTTT	CASRPEQGSFTEAFF
14	TRBD1	TRBV6-5	TRBJ2-2	NA	TGTGCCAGCAGGACAGGGTCATCTCCCGGGGAGCTGTTTTTT	CASRTGSSPGELFF
15	NA	TRBV6-6	TRBJ1-1	NA	TGTGCCAGCAGTTACTCCGGGGAGCCCCGCCCTGAAGCTTTCTTT	CASSYSGEPRPEAFF
15	NA	TRBV29-1	TRBJ2-5	NA	TGCAGCGTTGGAGAGGGGCAGGGCTTTGGAGAGACCCAGTACTTC	CSVGEGQGFGETQYF
14	NA	TRBV5-4	TRBJ1-1	NA	TGTGCCAGCAGCTTAGAGAGGGGGGGGTATGAAGCTTTCTTT	CASSLERGGYEAFF
14	NA	TRBV18	TRBJ2-3	NA	TGTGCCAGCTCACCACCCGTCAGTACAGATACGCAGTATTTT	CASSPPVSTDTQYF
16	TRBD1	TRBV9	TRBJ1-3	NA	TGTGCCAGCAGCGCTGGACAGGGTTCGGCTGGAAACACCATATATTTT	CASSAGQGSAGNTIYF
12	TRBD1	TRBV12-3/TRBV12-4	TRBJ1-6	NA	TGTGCCAGCCTGGGGACAGGGTCACCCCTCCACTTT	CASLGTGSPLHF
12	NA	TRBV2	TRBJ1-6	NA	TGTGCCAGCAGACAGGAAGTCCCCACCCTCCACTTT	CASRQEVPTLHF
15	NA	TRBV7-9	TRBJ2-6	NA	TGTGCCAGCAGCGAACAGGTCTCTGGGGCCAACGTCCTGACTTTC	CASSEQVSGANVLTF
14	TRBD2	TRBV27	TRBJ2-7	NA	TGTGCCAGCAGTAGACTAGCGGGGGACTACGAGCAGTACTTC	CASSRLAGDYEQYF
14	NA	TRBV7-2	TRBJ1-2	NA	TGTGCCAGCAGCTCCTTCAGGGAATACTATGGCTACACCTTC	CASSSFREYYGYTF
16	NA	TRBV7-6	TRBJ1-2	NA	TGTGCCAGCAGCGGTGGGCCGGGACATCGGGACTATGGCTACACCTTC	CASSGGPGHRDYGYTF
19	TRBD2	TRBV4-2	TRBJ2-7	NA	TGTGCCAGCAGCCAAGATTCCCCAAAATCGGGCAGCGGGGACCTGCGGAGGTACTTC	CASSQDSPKSGSGDLRRYF
14	NA	TRBV6-4	TRBJ1-5	once	TGTGCCAGCAGCCTATGGGGGGGCGGTCAGCCCCAGCATTTT	CASSLWGGGQPQHF